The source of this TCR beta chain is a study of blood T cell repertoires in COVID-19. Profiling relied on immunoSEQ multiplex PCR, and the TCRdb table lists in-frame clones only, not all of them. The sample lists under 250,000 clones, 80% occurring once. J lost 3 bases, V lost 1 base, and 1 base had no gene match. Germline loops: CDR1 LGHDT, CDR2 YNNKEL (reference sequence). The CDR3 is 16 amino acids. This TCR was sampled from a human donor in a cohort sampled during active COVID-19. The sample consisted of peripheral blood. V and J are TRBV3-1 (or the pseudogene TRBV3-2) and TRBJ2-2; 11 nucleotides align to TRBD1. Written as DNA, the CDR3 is TGTGCCAGCAGCCAAGGGACAGGGGGCGACACCGGGGAGCTGTTTTTT. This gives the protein CASSQGTGGDTGELFF.